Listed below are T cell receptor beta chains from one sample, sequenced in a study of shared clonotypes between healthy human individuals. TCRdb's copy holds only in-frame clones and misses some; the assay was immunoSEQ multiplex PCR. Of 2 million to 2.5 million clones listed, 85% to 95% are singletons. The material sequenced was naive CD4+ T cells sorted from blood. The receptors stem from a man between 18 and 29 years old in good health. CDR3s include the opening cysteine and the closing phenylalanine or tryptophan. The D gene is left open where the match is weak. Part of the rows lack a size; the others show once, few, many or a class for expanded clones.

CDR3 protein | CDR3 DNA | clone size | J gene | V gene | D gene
CAWGFRVSGNTIYF | TGTGCCTGGGGGTTCAGGGTCTCTGGAAACACCATATATTTT | - | TRBJ1-3 | TRBV30 | -
CASSEYRESYEQYF | TGTGCCAGCAGTGAGTACAGGGAATCCTACGAGCAGTACTTC | - | TRBJ2-7 | TRBV6-1 | -
CASSQDGLAGNEQFF | TGCGCCAGCAGCCAAGATGGCCTAGCGGGTAATGAGCAGTTCTTC | - | TRBJ2-1 | TRBV4-1 | TRBD2
CASSQRGPSYEQYF | TGTGCCAGCAGCCAGCGGGGCCCATCCTACGAGCAGTACTTC | - | TRBJ2-7 | TRBV7-8 | TRBD2
CASSSQEGGLWYGYTF | TGTGCCAGCAGCTCTCAGGAGGGAGGGCTATGGTATGGCTACACCTTC | - | TRBJ1-2 | TRBV7-2 | -
CASSPRRTSSYNEQFF | TGTGCCAGCAGCCCCCGTAGGACAAGTTCCTACAATGAGCAGTTCTTC | - | TRBJ2-1 | TRBV5-6 | -
CASSPGRRVYGYTF | TGTGCCAGCAGCCCTGGGCGTAGGGTCTATGGCTACACCTTC | once | TRBJ1-2 | TRBV5-6 | -
CASRRQGANNQPQHF | TGTGCCAGCAGAAGACAGGGGGCCAACAATCAGCCCCAGCATTTT | - | TRBJ1-5 | TRBV6-5 | TRBD1
CAWSFVSGGYTF | TGTGCCTGGAGTTTCGTTTCGGGAGGCTACACCTTC | - | TRBJ1-2 | TRBV30 | -
CASSLARRELFF | TGTGCCAGCAGCTTAGCTAGGCGGGAGCTGTTTTTT | - | TRBJ2-2 | TRBV11-2 | -
CASSQDHYNEQFF | TGCGCCAGCAGCCAAGACCACTACAATGAGCAGTTCTTC | - | TRBJ2-1 | TRBV4-3 | -
CASSLDGGDEKLFF | TGTGCCAGCAGCTTGGATGGGGGGGATGAAAAACTGTTTTTT | - | TRBJ1-4 | TRBV5-4 | -
CASSQEAPGAGTDTQYF | TGCGCCAGCAGCCAAGAAGCGCCGGGGGCGGGCACAGATACGCAGTATTTT | - | TRBJ2-3 | TRBV4-1 | -
CASSSGQFAGYTF | TGTGCCAGCAGTAGCGGACAGTTTGCTGGCTACACCTTC | - | TRBJ1-2 | TRBV6-5 | -
CASSTLSGIGTEAFF | TGCGCCAGCAGCACCTTATCAGGGATAGGCACTGAAGCTTTCTTT | - | TRBJ1-1 | TRBV4-1 | -
CASSSSGTGPYEQYF | TGTGCCAGCAGCTCCTCCGGGACAGGTCCCTACGAGCAGTACTTC | - | TRBJ2-7 | TRBV28 | TRBD1
CASSSLGTQGGELFF | TGCGCCAGCAGCTCGTTAGGGACTCAAGGCGGGGAGCTGTTTTTT | - | TRBJ2-2 | TRBV5-1 | -
CASSSGLAGDQYF | TGTGCCAGTAGTAGCGGACTAGCGGGAGACCAGTACTTC | - | TRBJ2-7 | TRBV19 | TRBD2
CASSLVGRGAEAFF | TGTGCCAGCAGCTTAGTCGGTCGTGGGGCTGAAGCTTTCTTT | - | TRBJ1-1 | TRBV7-8 | -
CASSLKQGGAEAFF | TGTGCCAGCAGCTTAAAACAGGGAGGCGCTGAAGCTTTCTTT | - | TRBJ1-1 | TRBV5-4 | -
CASRQTLTVTGELFF | TGTGCCAGCAGGCAAACTTTGACAGTCACCGGGGAGCTGTTTTTT | - | TRBJ2-2 | TRBV11-2 | -
CAIASPSHQNSPLHF | TGTGCCATAGCTTCCCCGTCCCACCAGAATTCACCCCTCCACTTT | - | TRBJ1-6 | TRBV6-1 | -
CASSRTLSGNTIYF | TGTGCCAGCAGCCGGACACTCTCTGGAAACACCATATATTTT | - | TRBJ1-3 | TRBV6-5 | -
CASSEAPRADYGYTF | TGTGCCAGCAGTGAAGCGCCAAGGGCGGACTATGGCTACACCTTC | - | TRBJ1-2 | TRBV6-1 | -
CASRDTGTGNYEQYF | TGTGCCAGCAGAGATACCGGGACAGGGAATTACGAGCAGTACTTC | - | TRBJ2-7 | TRBV7-6 | TRBD1
CASSDVPGLAGLSYEQYF | TGTGCCAGCAGTGACGTCCCGGGACTAGCGGGTTTGTCCTACGAGCAGTACTTC | - | TRBJ2-7 | TRBV6-1 | TRBD2
CASSPSLGVGELFF | TGTGCCAGCTCACCAAGTCTAGGGGTCGGGGAGCTGTTTTTT | - | TRBJ2-2 | TRBV18 | -
CASTNRDRDYGYTF | TGTGCCAGTACTAACCGGGACAGGGATTATGGCTACACCTTC | - | TRBJ1-2 | TRBV19 | TRBD1
CASSFSDSRGEAFF | TGTGCCAGCAGTTTCAGTGATTCGCGGGGCGAAGCTTTCTTT | - | TRBJ1-1 | TRBV28 | -
CAIGGLAGVNTQYF | TGTGCCATCGGGGGGCTAGCGGGAGTTAATACGCAGTATTTT | - | TRBJ2-3 | TRBV10-3 | TRBD2
CASRSNEKLFF | TGTGCCTCCCGCAGTAATGAAAAACTGTTTTTT | few | TRBJ1-4 | TRBV30 | -
CASRLDFRTGNTIYF | TGTGCAAGTCGCTTGGACTTCCGCACTGGAAACACCATATATTTT | - | TRBJ1-3 | TRBV12-2 | -
CASSRQGLNQPQHF | TGTGCCAGCAGTCGGCAGGGCCTCAATCAGCCCCAGCATTTT | once | TRBJ1-5 | TRBV28 | -
CASSIRQAGELFF | TGTGCCAGTAGTATAAGACAAGCCGGGGAGCTGTTTTTT | once | TRBJ2-2 | TRBV19 | -
CASSPRDSSYEQYF | TGTGCCAGCAGCCCCCGGGACAGCTCCTACGAGCAGTACTTC | - | TRBJ2-7 | TRBV7-8 | TRBD1
CASSSTGPYEQYF | TGTGCCAGCAGCTCCACAGGTCCCTACGAGCAGTACTTC | - | TRBJ2-7 | TRBV7-9 | -
CASSLQGYNSPLHF | TGTGCCAGCAGCTTACAGGGGTATAATTCACCCCTCCACTTT | - | TRBJ1-6 | TRBV11-2 | -
CAWSPPGQGRWNSPLHF | TGTGCCTGGAGTCCACCGGGACAGGGTAGGTGGAATTCACCTCTCCACTTT | - | TRBJ1-6 | TRBV30 | TRBD1
CASSVRAGSSTDTQYF | TGTGCCAGCAGCGTCCGAGCGGGATCTAGCACAGATACGCAGTATTTT | - | TRBJ2-3 | TRBV9 | TRBD2
CSVEFVQGSYGYTF | TGCAGCGTTGAATTCGTCCAGGGGAGTTATGGCTACACCTTC | - | TRBJ1-2 | TRBV29-1 | -
CAISETFTSGSLHTQYF | TGTGCCATCAGTGAGACTTTTACTAGCGGGAGTTTGCATACGCAGTATTTT | - | TRBJ2-3 | TRBV10-3 | TRBD2
CAWSDNAYEQYF | TGTGCCTGGAGCGATAATGCCTACGAGCAGTACTTC | - | TRBJ2-7 | TRBV30 | -
CASSKGTSGGKTQYF | TGTGCCAGCAGCAAAGGGACTAGCGGGGGGAAGACCCAGTACTTC | - | TRBJ2-5 | TRBV6-5 | TRBD2
CASDSTFEQYF | TGTGCCAGCGATTCGACCTTCGAGCAGTACTTC | - | TRBJ2-7 | TRBV6-1 | -
CASNPSPNTEAFF | TGTGCCAGCAACCCCAGTCCGAACACTGAAGCTTTCTTT | - | TRBJ1-1 | TRBV2 | -
CASSLEAGDYYGYTF | TGCGCCAGCAGCTTGGAGGCAGGGGACTACTATGGCTACACCTTC | - | TRBJ1-2 | TRBV5-1 | -
CASSRSLADQETQYF | TGTGCCAGCAGCCGGTCGCTAGCGGACCAAGAGACCCAGTACTTC | - | TRBJ2-5 | TRBV5-4 | TRBD2
CASSATDTGELFF | TGCGCCAGCAGCGCCACTGACACCGGGGAGCTGTTTTTT | once | TRBJ2-2 | TRBV5-1 | -